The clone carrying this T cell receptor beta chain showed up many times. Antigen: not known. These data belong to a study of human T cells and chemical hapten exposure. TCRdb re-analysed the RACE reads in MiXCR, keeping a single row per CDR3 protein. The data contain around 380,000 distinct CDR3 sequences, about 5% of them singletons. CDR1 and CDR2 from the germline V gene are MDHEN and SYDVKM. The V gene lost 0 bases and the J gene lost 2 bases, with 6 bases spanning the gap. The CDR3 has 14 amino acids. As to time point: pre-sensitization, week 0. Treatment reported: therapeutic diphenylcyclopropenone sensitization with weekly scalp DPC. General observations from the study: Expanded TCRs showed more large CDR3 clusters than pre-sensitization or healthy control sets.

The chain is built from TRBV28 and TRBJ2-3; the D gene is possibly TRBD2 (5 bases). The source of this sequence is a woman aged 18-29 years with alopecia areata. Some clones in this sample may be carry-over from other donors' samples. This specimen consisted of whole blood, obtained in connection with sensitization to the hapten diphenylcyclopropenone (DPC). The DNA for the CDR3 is TGTGCCAGCAGTTTATGGGACTTCACAGATACGCAGTATTTT. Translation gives CASSLWDFTDTQYF.